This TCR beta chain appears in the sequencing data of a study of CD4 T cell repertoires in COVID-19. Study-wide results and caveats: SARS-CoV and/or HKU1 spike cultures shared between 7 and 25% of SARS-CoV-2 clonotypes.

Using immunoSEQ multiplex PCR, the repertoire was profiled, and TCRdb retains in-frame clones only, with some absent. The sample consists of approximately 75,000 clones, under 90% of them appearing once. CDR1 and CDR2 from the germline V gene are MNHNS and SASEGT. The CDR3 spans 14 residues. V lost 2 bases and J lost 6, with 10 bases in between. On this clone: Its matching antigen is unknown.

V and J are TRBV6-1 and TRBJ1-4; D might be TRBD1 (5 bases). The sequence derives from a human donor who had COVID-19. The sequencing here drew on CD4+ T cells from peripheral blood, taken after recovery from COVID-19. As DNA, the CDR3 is TGTGCCAGCAGTGAAAGGGGTGGGGATGAAAAACTGTTTTTT. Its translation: CASSERGGDEKLFF.